Listed here is a single T cell receptor beta chain. Its antigen is unknown. Germline CDR1 MDHEN, CDR2 SYDVKM. The V end lost 5 bases, the J end lost 4 bases, and 17 bases lay between the germline ends. CDR3 size: 15 residues. TCRdb independently ran MiXCR on the 5' RACE reads; one entry per CDR3 protein. In the table there are roughly 440,000 distinct CDR3 sequences, 15% to 20% of which are singletons. The record originates from a study of CD8 T cells in ankylosing spondylitis. General study points: Ankylosing spondylitis blood seemed to carry a telltale TCR beta motif made of fewer than 10 highly homologous variants. In reactive arthritis synovial fluid and blood, some motif variants had been reported before. Matched ankylosing spondylitis synovial fluid reportedly showed significant enrichment of disease-linked clones.

The rearrangement uses TRBV28 and TRBJ1-2; D may be TRBD1 (6 bases). This sequence originates from a male donor with ankylosing spondylitis. Sequencing input: blood, either unsorted or a sorted T cell fraction (not recorded which). CDR3 sequence: CASSLGGNVLYGYTF. In DNA, the CDR3 is TGTGCCAGCAGTCTAGGGGGGAATGTCCTCTATGGCTACACCTTC.